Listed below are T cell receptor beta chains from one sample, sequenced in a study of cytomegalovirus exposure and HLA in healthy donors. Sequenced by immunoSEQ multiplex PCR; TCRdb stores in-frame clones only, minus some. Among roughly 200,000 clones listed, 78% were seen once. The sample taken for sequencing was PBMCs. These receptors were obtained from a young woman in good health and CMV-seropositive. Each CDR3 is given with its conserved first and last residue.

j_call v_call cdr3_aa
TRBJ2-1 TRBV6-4 CASSDSIAGGHEQFF
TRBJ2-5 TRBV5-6 CASSFPGLAGRSEETQYF
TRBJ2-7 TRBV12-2 CASRSTSYEQYF
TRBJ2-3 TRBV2 CARRLTNFDTQYF
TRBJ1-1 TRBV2 CASTTPGGNTEAFF
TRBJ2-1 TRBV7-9 CASSLAGGEVLYNEQFF
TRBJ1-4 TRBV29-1 CSTGEGDEKLFF
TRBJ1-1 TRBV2 CASSEDRGVTEAFF
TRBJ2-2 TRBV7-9 CSSSLLARGTGELFF
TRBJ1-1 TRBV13 CASSRPPGNTEAFF
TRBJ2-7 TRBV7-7 CASSPTTGTEQYF
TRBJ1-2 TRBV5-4 CASSFRTGGSYGYTF
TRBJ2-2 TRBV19 CASSILSTGELFF
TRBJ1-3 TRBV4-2 CASSQFLQGYSGNTIYF